This entry lists 24 T cell receptor beta chains sequenced from one sample in a study of T-cell reconstitution after alpha-beta-depleted transplantation in children. Preparation of the TCRbeta library used unique molecular identifiers. TCRdb reanalysed the PCR reads using MiXCR and keeps one entry per CDR3 protein. This table holds 500,000 to 650,000 distinct CDR3 sequences, more than 9.5% found once. Specimen: PBMCs, mostly from graft donor cells, collected 180 days after TCRalphabeta/CD19-depleted stem cell transplant. All receptors derive from a female patient between 2 and 15 years old who had a stem cell transplant for aplastic anemia, so the T cells may come from the graft donor.

This clonotype was counted many times. This CDR3 is CASSLAGPGETQYF. The CDR3 coding sequence is TGTGCCAGCAGCTTAGCAGGGCCTGGGGAGACCCAGTACTTC. This chain uses TRBV7-2 with TRBJ2-5; no clear D gene. CDR3 length: 14 residues. From germline, CDR1 is SGHTA and CDR2 FQGNSA. Trimming cost V 0 bases and J 5 bases, with 10 bases left between them.

The chain recombines TRBV7-4 with TRBJ2-7, with 7 bases lining up with TRBD2. With V trimmed by 1 base and J by 5 bases, 11 bases remained unmatched. Germline CDR1 reads SGHVT; CDR2 reads SQSDAQ. This CDR3 is 16 amino acids long. CDR3 coding DNA: TGTGCCAGCAGCTTAGGCGCCCTTGCGGGAGAGGACGAGCAGTACTTC. It codes for CASSLGALAGEDEQYF. The whole variable domain, remainder taken from reference TRBV7-4 and TRBJ2-7, is GAGVSQSPRYKVAKRGRDVALRCDSISGHVTLYWYRQTLGQGSEVLTYSQSDAQRDKSGRPSGRFSAERPERSVSTLKIQRTEQGDSAVYLCASSLGALAGEDEQYFGPGTRLTVT.

In its sample, this clonotype was seen a few times. V and J are TRBV6-2 or TRBV6-3 and TRBJ2-1; TRBD2 agrees at 7 bases. The V gene end was trimmed by 8 bases and the J gene end by 3 bases; junction bases not matched to a gene: 10. Per the germline V gene, CDR1 is MNHEY and CDR2 is SVGEGT. CDR3 length equals 15 residues. The CDR3 here is CASGGGRDLYNEQFF. CDR3 nucleotides: TGTGCCAGCGGGGGGGGACGGGATCTCTACAATGAGCAGTTCTTC.

The genes are TRBV28 and TRBJ2-7; TRBD1 or TRBD2 may be the D gene (5 bases each). The CDR3 is 19 residues long. V was cut by 1 base and J by 4 bases, with 26 bases left in between. Looked up from germline, CDR1 is MDHEN and CDR2 is SYDVKM. The CDR3 spells CASSLLSEATGTSSYEQYF. The CDR3, as DNA: TGTGCCAGCAGTTTATTGTCCGAGGCCACCGGGACGAGCTCATACGAGCAGTACTTC.

This clonotype showed up just a few times. This chain joins TRBV12-3 or TRBV12-4 and TRBJ2-7; 7 positions agree with TRBD1. This CDR3 contains 14 residues. The ends lost 6 bases at V and 6 bases at J; junction bases unmatched: 11. The CDR3 loop reads CASSHRQGWGEQYF. The CDR3 DNA follows: TGTGCCAGCAGCCACCGACAGGGATGGGGCGAGCAGTACTTC.

This clonotype was seen many times. This chain joins TRBV3-1 and TRBJ2-3, with 7 bases identical to TRBD2. V trimming: 4 bases; J trimming: 6 bases; junction bases outside the gene matches: 10. This CDR3 region has 15 residues. The germline CDR1 and CDR2 sequences are LGHDT and YNNKEL (reference sequence). The chain's CDR3 is CASSLPSGGGDTQYF. The CDR3 nucleotides read TGTGCCAGCAGCCTCCCTAGCGGAGGAGGGGATACGCAGTATTTT.

The chain uses TRBV6-2 or TRBV6-3 and TRBJ2-5; 10 nucleotides agree with TRBD2. V gave up 4 bases and J gave up 5 bases; unmatched junction bases: 16. This CDR3 comprises 18 residues. Germline CDR1 reads MNHEY; CDR2 reads SVGEGT. The CDR3 protein is CASSSPRSSGRRHETQYF. The DNA of the CDR3 is TGTGCCAGCAGTTCCCCCCGAAGTAGCGGGAGGAGACATGAGACCCAGTACTTC.

This rearrangement joins TRBV18 to TRBJ2-6; TRBD1 agrees at 10 bases. CDR3 length equals 17 residues. Trimming at V came to 7 bases and at J to 1 base, leaving 7 bases not matched to a gene. From germline, CDR1 is KGHSH and CDR2 LQKENI. For the CDR3, the DNA is TGTGCCAGCTTGCCGGGACAGGGGCGATCTGGGGCCAACGTCCTGACTTTC. Translating gives CASLPGQGRSGANVLTF.

V is TRBV12-3 or TRBV12-4 and J is TRBJ1-1, with 7 bases lining up with TRBD1. The CDR3 extends over 14 amino acids. V trimming: 6 bases; J trimming: 1 base; junction bases outside the gene matches: 5. As DNA, the CDR3 is TGTGCCAGCAGGGAGACAGGGACGAACACTGAAGCTTTCTTT. This encodes CASRETGTNTEAFF.

This clonotype was seen a handful of times. The J gene is TRBJ2-6, the V gene TRBV7-8; 13 bases align to TRBD2. V dropped 6 bases and J dropped 4; count of bases not matched to a gene: 9. The germline CDR1 and CDR2 sequences are SGHVS and FQNEAQ. The CDR3 consists of 18 residues. The CDR3 DNA sequence: TGTGCCAGCAGTGGGGGACTAGCGGGAATTTACGGGGCCAACGTCCTGACTTTC. It yields the protein CASSGGLAGIYGANVLTF.

This clonotype was seen a few times. The J gene is TRBJ2-7, the V gene TRBV3-1; D might be TRBD2 (6 bases). In germline, CDR1 is LGHDT, CDR2 YNNKEL (reference sequence). The CDR3 extends over 13 amino acids. Trimming left V 0 bases short and J 12 bases short, with 15 bases between. The CDR3 sequence: CASSQDSGREVYF. CDR3 nucleotides: TGTGCCAGCAGCCAAGATAGCGGCAGGGAGGTGTACTTC.

The gene calls are TRBV7-8 and TRBJ2-3, with D possibly being TRBD1 or TRBD2 (5 bases each). V was cut by 4 bases and J by 2 bases, with 19 bases left in between. The CDR3 totals 17 residues. Germline V lookup: CDR1 SGHVS, CDR2 FQNEAQ. CDR3 protein: CASSSHWRGAFTDTQYF. As DNA, the CDR3 is TGTGCCAGCAGCTCACATTGGAGAGGGGCGTTCACAGATACGCAGTATTTT. Drawing the rest from reference TRBV7-8 and TRBJ2-3, the complete variable domain is GAGVSQSPRYKVAKRGQDVALRCDPISGHVSLFWYQQALGQGPEFLTYFQNEAQLDKSGLPSDRFFAERPEGSVSTLKIQRTQQEDSAVYLCASSSHWRGAFTDTQYFGPGTRLTVL.

This clonotype has only a few counts. The chain is built from TRBV6-2 or TRBV6-3 and TRBJ2-1, with no clear D. The germline V gene has CDR1 MNHEY and CDR2 SVGEGT. Trimming removed 10 bases at V and 0 bases at J, with 7 bases between. CDR3 length: 12 residues. The CDR3 DNA follows: TGTGCCAACAAGCCCTCCTACAATGAGCAGTTCTTC. Translating gives CANKPSYNEQFF.

This sequence joins TRBV30 and TRBJ2-7, with D perhaps TRBD1 (5 bases). The CDR3 contains 13 residues. Germline loops: CDR1 GTSNPN, CDR2 SVGIG (reference sequence). Between the trimmed V and J ends, which lost 5 bases and 0 bases, there was a span of 11 bases. CDR3 nucleotide sequence: TGTGCCTGGGCACGACAGTTCTCCTACGAGCAGTACGTC. It yields the protein CAWARQFSYEQYV.

This chain connects TRBV10-3 to TRBJ1-5; D may be TRBD1 (5 bases). Germline assignment: CDR1 ENHRY and CDR2 SYGVKD. V was shortened by 3 bases and J by 3 bases, with 9 bases between the two germline ends. The CDR3 runs to 14 residues. CDR3 sequence: CAISDLQVNQPQHF. CDR3 coding DNA: TGTGCCATCAGTGATTTACAGGTCAATCAGCCCCAGCATTTT.

The rearrangement uses TRBV4-3 and TRBJ2-1; D remains ambiguous. The CDR3 totals 17 residues. The ends were cut back, 0 bases at V and 0 bases at J, with 12 bases in the middle. Germline V CDR1 and CDR2: LGHNA, YSLEER. The chain's CDR3 is CASSQDHSLSSYNEQFF. CDR3 nucleotides: TGCGCCAGCAGCCAAGATCATAGTCTGAGCTCCTACAATGAGCAGTTCTTC.

This clonotype has more than one count but fewer than ten. The J gene is TRBJ2-7, the V gene TRBV29-1, with 7 bases lining up with TRBD1. V trimming: 6 bases; J trimming: 0 bases; junction bases outside the gene matches: 5. This CDR3 contains 13 residues. Germline values: CDR1 SQVTM, CDR2 ANQGSEA. CDR3 sequence (DNA): TGCAGCGTAGGGACAGTATCCTCCTACGAGCAGTACTTC. It yields the protein CSVGTVSSYEQYF.

In DNA form, the CDR3 reads TGTGCCAGCAGTATTGGACAGGGGAGCCGGCAGGGGGAAGCTTTCTTT. This translates into CASSIGQGSRQGEAFF. This chain connects TRBV28 to TRBJ1-1; 9 bases map to TRBD1. V lost 5 bases to trimming and J lost 8 bases; unmatched junction nucleotides: 15. The germline CDR1 and CDR2 sequences are MDHEN and SYDVKM. The CDR3 is 16 amino acids.

The chain links TRBV2 to TRBJ2-1; 7 nucleotides match TRBD2. This CDR3 is built from 14 residues. Germline CDR1 reads SNHLY; CDR2 reads FYNNEI. The junction had 5 bases not matched to a gene; V was cut back by 7 bases and J by 2 bases. The CDR3: CASILAGTYNEQFF. The CDR3 DNA reads TGTGCCAGCATTTTAGCGGGTACCTACAATGAGCAGTTCTTC.

There are many counts of this clonotype. The rearrangement uses TRBV20-1 and TRBJ1-1; D is unclear. The CDR3 loop spans 15 amino acids. Germline loops: CDR1 DFQATT, CDR2 SNEGSKA (reference sequence). Trimming took 0 bases from V and 1 from J, leaving 12 bases between them. The CDR3 region has the DNA TGCAGTGCTAGAGATCTCGGACGAGGGAACACTGAAGCTTTCTTT. It specifies CSARDLGRGNTEAFF.

The chain uses TRBV30 and TRBJ2-1, with 10 nucleotides matching TRBD2. This CDR3 has 13 residues. CDR1 is GTSNPN and CDR2 is SVGIG in the germline V gene (reference sequence). V was clipped by 7 bases and J by 4 bases; unmatched bases: 4. The CDR3 loop is CALGSGRYNEQFF. For the CDR3, the DNA is TGTGCCTTGGGTAGCGGGAGGTACAATGAGCAGTTCTTC. The complete variable domain, with remaining parts taken from reference TRBV30 and TRBJ2-1, reads SQTIHQWPATLVQPVGSPLSLECTVEGTSNPNLYWYRQAAGRGLQLLFYSVGIGQISSEVPQNLSASRPQDRQFILSSKKLLLSDSGFYLCALGSGRYNEQFFGPGTRLTVL.

This chain links TRBV6-6 with TRBJ1-6; TRBD1 matches 8 bases. This CDR3 spans 19 amino acids. Germline loops: CDR1 MNHNY, CDR2 SVGAGI (reference sequence). J was trimmed by 8 bases and V by 6 bases; bases with no gene match: 21. In DNA, the CDR3 is TGTGCCAGCAGACCCCACTTAACTGCGGGACAGGCTGGGCATTCACCCCTCCACTTT. It encodes CASRPHLTAGQAGHSPLHF.

This clonotype has ten or more counts. The CDR3 coding sequence is TGCGCCAGCAGTGCGGCCGGGGGAACTGAAGCTTTCTTT. Translation gives CASSAAGGTEAFF. V gene TRBV10-1 combines with J gene TRBJ1-1; a weak D match, TRBD1 (5 bases). Germline assignment: CDR1 WNHNN and CDR2 SYGVQD (reference sequence). There are 13 residues in the CDR3. The V end was cut by 4 bases, the J end by 5 bases, with 11 bases between.

This clonotype was counted between two and nine times. The J gene is TRBJ2-2, the V gene TRBV28; D gene ambiguous. This CDR3 region has 14 residues. The V end was cut by 6 bases, the J end by 1 base, with 9 bases between. Germline V gene sequence: CDR1 MDHEN, CDR2 SYDVKM. The CDR3 loop reads CASSRRENTGELFF. The CDR3 DNA follows: TGTGCCAGCAGCAGGCGAGAGAACACCGGGGAGCTGTTTTTT. Full variable domain (rest looked up from reference TRBV28 and TRBJ2-2): DVKVTQSSRYLVKRTGEKVFLECVQDMDHENMFWYRQDPGLGLRLIYFSYDVKMKEKGDIPEGYSVSREKKERFSLILESASTNQTSMYLCASSRRENTGELFFGEGSRLTVL.